The clone carrying this T cell receptor beta chain occurred a few times. Genes and germline come from the mouse. The read finishes 4 residues shy of the CDR3 end, and the germline J gene is used to complete it. Other DNA sequences in this sample translate to the same CDR3. It was cDNA, reverse transcribed from extracted RNA, that served as the sequencing template. Data came from immunoSEQ multiplex PCR; TCRdb stores just in-frame clones and leaves some out. This sample carries 200,000 to 300,000 clones, none of them present only once. Cell sorting was performed on pooled cutaneous lymph node cells with CD4, CD8alpha, NKG2D, NKG2ACE and other markers. This specimen comes from a study of CD8+ T cells in alopecia areata. CDR3 size: 15 residues. With 5 bases clipped from V and 2 bases from J, the junction kept 3 bases outside the gene matches. Germline V CDR1 and CDR2: FNHDT, SITEND (reference sequence).

The V and J genes are TRBV19 and TRBJ2-2, with TRBD2 matching over 10 bases. The specimen sequenced was CD4+ T cells sorted from a lymph node. The sequence came from a C3H/HeJ mouse with alopecia areata. This line is of MHC haplotype H2-k. CDR3 sequence: CASRGTGANTGQLYF. The sequenced part of the CDR3 DNA is TGTGCCAGCAGGGGGACTGGGGCGAACACCGGG.